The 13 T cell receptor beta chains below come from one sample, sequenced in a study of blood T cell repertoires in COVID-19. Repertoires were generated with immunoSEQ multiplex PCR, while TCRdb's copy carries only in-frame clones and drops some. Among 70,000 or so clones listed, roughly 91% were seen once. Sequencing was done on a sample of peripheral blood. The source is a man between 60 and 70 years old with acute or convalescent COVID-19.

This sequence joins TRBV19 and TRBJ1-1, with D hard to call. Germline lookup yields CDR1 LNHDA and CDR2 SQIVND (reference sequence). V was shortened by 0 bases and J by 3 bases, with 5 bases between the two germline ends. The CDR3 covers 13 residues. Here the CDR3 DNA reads TGTGCCAGTAGTATAGAGGCTGACACTGAAGCTTTCTTT. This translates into CASSIEADTEAFF.

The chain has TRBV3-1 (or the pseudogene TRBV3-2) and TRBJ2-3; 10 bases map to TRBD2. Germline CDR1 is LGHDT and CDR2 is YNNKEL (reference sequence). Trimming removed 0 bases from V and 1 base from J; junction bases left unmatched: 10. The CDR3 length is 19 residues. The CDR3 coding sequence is TGTGCCAGCAGCCAAGATCAAGCGGGAGGGGCCCTGCGCACAGATACGCAGTATTTT. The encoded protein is CASSQDQAGGALRTDTQYF.

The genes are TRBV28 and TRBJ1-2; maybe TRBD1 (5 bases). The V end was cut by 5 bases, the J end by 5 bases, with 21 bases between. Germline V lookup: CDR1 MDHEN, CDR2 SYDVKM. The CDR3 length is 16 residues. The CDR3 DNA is TGTGCCAGCAGTGCAACCTCAGGGACGCGGGGTTATGGCTACACCTTC. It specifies CASSATSGTRGYGYTF.

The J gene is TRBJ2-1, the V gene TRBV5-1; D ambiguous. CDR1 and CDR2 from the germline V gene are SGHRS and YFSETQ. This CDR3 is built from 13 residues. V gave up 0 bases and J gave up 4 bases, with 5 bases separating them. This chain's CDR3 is CASSLDTYNEQFF. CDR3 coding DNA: TGCGCCAGCAGCTTGGACACGTACAATGAGCAGTTCTTC. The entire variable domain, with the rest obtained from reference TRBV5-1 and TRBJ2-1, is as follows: KAGVTQTPRYLIKTRGQQVTLSCSPISGHRSVSWYQQTPGQGLQFLFEYFSETQRNKGNFPGRFSGRQFSNSRSEMNVSTLELGDSALYLCASSLDTYNEQFFGPGTRLTVL.

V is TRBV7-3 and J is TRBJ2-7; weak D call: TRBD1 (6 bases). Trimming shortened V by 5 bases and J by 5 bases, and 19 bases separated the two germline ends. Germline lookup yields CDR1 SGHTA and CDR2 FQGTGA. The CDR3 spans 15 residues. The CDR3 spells CASSEQGFPGDEQYF. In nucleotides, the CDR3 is TGTGCCAGCAGCGAACAGGGTTTCCCCGGGGACGAGCAGTACTTC.

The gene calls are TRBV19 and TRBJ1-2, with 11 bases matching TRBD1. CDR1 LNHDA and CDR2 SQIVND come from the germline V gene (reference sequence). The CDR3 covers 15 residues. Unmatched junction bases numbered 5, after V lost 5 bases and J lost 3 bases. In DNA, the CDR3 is TGTGCCAGTAGTGACCGGGACAGGGGGTACTATGGCTACACCTTC. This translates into CASSDRDRGYYGYTF.

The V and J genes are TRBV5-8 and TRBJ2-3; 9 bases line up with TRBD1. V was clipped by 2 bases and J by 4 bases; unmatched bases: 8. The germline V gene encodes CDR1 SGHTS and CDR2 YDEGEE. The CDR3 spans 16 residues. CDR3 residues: CASSLGDRVSADTQYF. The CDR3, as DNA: TGTGCCAGCAGCTTAGGGGACAGGGTCTCGGCAGATACGCAGTATTTT.

CDR3 DNA: TGCAGCGTTGAACATAATGAAAAACTGTTTTTT. Its protein is CSVEHNEKLFF. The chain links TRBV29-1 to TRBJ1-4; no clear D gene. The CDR3 consists of 11 residues. With 2 bases removed from V and 4 bases from J, the gap between germline ends came to 2 bases. Germline CDR1 is SQVTM and CDR2 is ANQGSEA.

The CDR3 sequence is CASSYGLAGVYNEQFF. CDR3 nucleotides: TGCGCCAGCAGCTACGGACTAGCGGGCGTCTACAATGAGCAGTTCTTC. The V call is TRBV5-1, the J call TRBJ2-1; 11 nucleotides line up with TRBD2. The CDR3 extends over 16 amino acids. Germline V gives CDR1 SGHRS, CDR2 YFSETQ. The J segment lost 3 bases and the V segment lost 3 bases, leaving 5 bases of the junction unmatched.

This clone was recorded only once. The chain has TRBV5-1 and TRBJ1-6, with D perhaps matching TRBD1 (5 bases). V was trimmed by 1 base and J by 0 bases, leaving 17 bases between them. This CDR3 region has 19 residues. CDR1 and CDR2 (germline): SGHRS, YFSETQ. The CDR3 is CASSLQRSGFSSYNSPLHF. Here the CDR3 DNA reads TGCGCCAGCAGCTTGCAGCGATCAGGGTTCAGCTCCTATAATTCACCCCTCCACTTT.

CDR3 in DNA: TGCGCCAGCAGCGTGCTAGGACAGCCCGAATATGGCTACACCTTC. It yields the protein CASSVLGQPEYGYTF. V and J are TRBV5-1 and TRBJ1-2; weak D call: TRBD1 (6 bases). V lost 4 bases and J lost 5, with 18 bases in between. The CDR3 has 15 residues. CDR1 and CDR2 from the germline V gene are SGHRS and YFSETQ. The full variable domain, rest sourced from reference TRBV5-1 and TRBJ1-2, is KAGVTQTPRYLIKTRGQQVTLSCSPISGHRSVSWYQQTPGQGLQFLFEYFSETQRNKGNFPGRFSGRQFSNSRSEMNVSTLELGDSALYLCASSVLGQPEYGYTFGSGTRLTVV.

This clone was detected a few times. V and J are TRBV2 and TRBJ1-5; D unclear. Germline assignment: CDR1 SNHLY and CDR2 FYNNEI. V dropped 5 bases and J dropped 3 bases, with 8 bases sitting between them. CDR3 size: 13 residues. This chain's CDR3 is CASSPILNQPQHF. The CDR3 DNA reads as TGTGCCAGCAGTCCCATACTCAATCAGCCCCAGCATTTT.

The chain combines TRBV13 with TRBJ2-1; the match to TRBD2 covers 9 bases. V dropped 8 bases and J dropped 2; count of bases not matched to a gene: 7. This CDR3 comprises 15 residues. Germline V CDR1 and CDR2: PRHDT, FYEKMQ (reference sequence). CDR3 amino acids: CASGPRGGAYNEQFF. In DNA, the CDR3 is TGTGCCAGCGGGCCACGCGGGGGGGCCTACAATGAGCAGTTCTTC.